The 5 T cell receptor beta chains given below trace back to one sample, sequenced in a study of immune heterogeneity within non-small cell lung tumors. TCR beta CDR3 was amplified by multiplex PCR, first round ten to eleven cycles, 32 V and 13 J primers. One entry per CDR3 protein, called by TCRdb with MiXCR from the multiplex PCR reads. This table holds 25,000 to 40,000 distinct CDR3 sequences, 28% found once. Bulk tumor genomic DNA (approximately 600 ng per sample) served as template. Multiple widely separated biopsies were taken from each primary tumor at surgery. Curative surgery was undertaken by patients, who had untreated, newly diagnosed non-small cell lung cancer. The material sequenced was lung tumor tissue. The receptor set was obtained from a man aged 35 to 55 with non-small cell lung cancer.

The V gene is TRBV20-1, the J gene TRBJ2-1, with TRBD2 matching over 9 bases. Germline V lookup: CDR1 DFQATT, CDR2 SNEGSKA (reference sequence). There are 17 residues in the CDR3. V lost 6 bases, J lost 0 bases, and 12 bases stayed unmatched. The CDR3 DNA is TGCAGTGCCGGCGTCCTAGCGGGGCATAGCTCCTACAATGAGCAGTTCTTC. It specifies CSAGVLAGHSSYNEQFF.

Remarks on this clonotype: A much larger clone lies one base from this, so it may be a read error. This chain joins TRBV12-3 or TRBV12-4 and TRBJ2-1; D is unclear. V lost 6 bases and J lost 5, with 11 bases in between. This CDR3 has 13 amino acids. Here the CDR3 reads CASREDLHNEQFF. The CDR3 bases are TGTGCCAGCAGGGAAGACCTCCACAATGAGCAGTTCTTC.

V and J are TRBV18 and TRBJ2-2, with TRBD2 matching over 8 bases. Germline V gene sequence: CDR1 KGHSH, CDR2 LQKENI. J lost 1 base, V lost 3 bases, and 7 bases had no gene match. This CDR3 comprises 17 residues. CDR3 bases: TGTGCCAGCTCACCTGCTTTAGCGGGACTGAACACCGGGGAGCTGTTTTTT. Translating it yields CASSPALAGLNTGELFF.

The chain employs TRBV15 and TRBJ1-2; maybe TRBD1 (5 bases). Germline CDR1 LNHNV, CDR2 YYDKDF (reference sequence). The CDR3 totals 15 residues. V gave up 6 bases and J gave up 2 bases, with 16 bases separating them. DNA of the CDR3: TGTGCCACCAGACTGACGGGGGGGGGAAACTATGGCTACACCTTC. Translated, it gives CATRLTGGGNYGYTF.

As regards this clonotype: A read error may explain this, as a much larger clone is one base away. The CDR3 protein is CANSTNLRSPLHF. The CDR3 coding sequence is TGTGCCAACAGTACAAATTTGAGATCACCCCTCCACTTT. The genes are TRBV2 and TRBJ1-6; no reliable D call. CDR3 size: 13 residues. Germline assignment: CDR1 SNHLY and CDR2 FYNNEI.